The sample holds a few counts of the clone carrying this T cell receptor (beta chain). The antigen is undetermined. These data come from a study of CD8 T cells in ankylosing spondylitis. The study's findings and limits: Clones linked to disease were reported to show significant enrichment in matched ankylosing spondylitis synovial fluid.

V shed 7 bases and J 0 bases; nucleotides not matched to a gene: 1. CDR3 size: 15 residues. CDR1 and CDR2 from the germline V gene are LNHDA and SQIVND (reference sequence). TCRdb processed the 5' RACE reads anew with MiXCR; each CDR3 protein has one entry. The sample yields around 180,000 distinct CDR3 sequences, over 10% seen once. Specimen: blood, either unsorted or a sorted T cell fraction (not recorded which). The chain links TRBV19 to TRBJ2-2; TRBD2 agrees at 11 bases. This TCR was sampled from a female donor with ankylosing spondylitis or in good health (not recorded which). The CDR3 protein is CASKGLAANTGELFF. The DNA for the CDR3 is TGTGCCAGTAAGGGACTAGCGGCGAACACCGGGGAGCTGTTTTTT.